Included here is one T cell receptor beta chain sequence, with context. Its antigen remains unknown. TCRdb keeps only in-frame clones here, not all; method: immunoSEQ multiplex PCR. The table has approximately 22,000 clones, about 83% seen once; the top ten hold around 18%. The sample is drawn from a study of OX40 agonist ivuxolimab in advanced cancers. Study details: Eligibility admitted prior anti-PD-1, anti-PD-L1 or anti-CTLA-4 therapy; around 41% had some. Partial responses were recorded for three patients, including one with hepatocellular carcinoma and two with cutaneous melanoma. Study results and caveats: In general, CD8+ T cells held more expanded clones than CD4+ did, on average. There was clonal expansion of CD4+ and CD8+ blood T cells by week 6 at 0.1 to 3.0 mg/kg.

V was clipped by 5 bases and J by 9 bases; unmatched bases: 6. There are 13 residues in the CDR3. In germline, CDR1 is MNHEY, CDR2 SVGAGI. V gene TRBV6-5 combines with J gene TRBJ2-1, with 8 bases fitting TRBD2. The sample in question was CD4+ or CD8+ T cells sorted from blood, obtained in a trial of the OX40 agonist ivuxolimab. The clonotype originates from an adult with an advanced solid tumor such as melanoma, head and neck, liver or kidney cancer. CDR3 DNA sequence: TGTGCCAGCAGTCCAATAGCGGGAAGTGAGCAGTTCTTC. Translating gives CASSPIAGSEQFF.